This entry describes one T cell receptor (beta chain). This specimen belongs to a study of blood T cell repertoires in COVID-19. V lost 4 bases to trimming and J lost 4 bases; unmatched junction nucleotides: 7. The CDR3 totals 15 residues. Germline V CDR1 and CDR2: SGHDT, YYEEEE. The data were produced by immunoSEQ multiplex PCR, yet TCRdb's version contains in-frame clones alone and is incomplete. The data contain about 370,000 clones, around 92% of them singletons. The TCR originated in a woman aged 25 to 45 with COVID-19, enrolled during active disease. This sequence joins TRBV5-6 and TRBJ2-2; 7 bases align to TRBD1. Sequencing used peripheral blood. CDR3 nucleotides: TGTGCCAGCAGCCCGCCGACAGGGCGCACCGGGGAGCTGTTTTTT. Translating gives CASSPPTGRTGELFF.